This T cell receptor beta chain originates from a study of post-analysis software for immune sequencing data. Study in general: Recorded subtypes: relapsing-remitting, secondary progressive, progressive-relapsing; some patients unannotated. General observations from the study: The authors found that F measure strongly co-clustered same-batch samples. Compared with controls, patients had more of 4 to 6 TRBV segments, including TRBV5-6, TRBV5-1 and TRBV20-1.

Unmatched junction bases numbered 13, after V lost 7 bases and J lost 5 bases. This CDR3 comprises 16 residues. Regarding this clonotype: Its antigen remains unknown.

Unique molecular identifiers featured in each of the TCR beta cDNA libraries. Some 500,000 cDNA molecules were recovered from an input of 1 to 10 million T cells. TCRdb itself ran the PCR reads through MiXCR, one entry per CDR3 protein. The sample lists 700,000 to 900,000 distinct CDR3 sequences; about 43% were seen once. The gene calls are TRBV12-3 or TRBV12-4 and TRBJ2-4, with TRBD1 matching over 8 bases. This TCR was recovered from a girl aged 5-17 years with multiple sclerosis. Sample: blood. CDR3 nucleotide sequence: TGTGCCAGCACCCTACGTCCAGGGGGCGAGGAAAACATTCAGTACTTC. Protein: CASTLRPGGEENIQYF.